The table lists the clone carrying this T cell receptor (beta chain) with a few counts. The antigen is undetermined. Sequenced material consisted of expressed TCRB transcripts (all of the isolated RNA was reverse transcribed). Data came from immunoSEQ multiplex PCR; TCRdb stores just in-frame clones and leaves some out. The profile shows 250,000 or so clones, 14% of them singletons. This specimen belongs to a study of beta chain features in type 1 diabetes. Points from the study as a whole: In the patient group, naive, central memory and Treg TCRB repertoires seemed more alike than in the healthy donor group. Cells expressing TCR highly could be over-represented by cDNA sequencing. More deletions and fewer insertions at VDJ junctions were found in patients with type 1 diabetes. All four CD4+ subsets of Type 1 diabetes patients contained TCRB CDR3s that were moderately but significantly shorter.

Averaging about 0.12 L, one heparinised blood draw came from each individual donor. Germline-derived CDR1 and CDR2 are SGHRS and YFSETQ. Trimming pared 0 bases from V and 3 bases from J, leaving 4 bases between. The CDR3 runs 13 residues. This TCR came from a man aged 30-40 years with type 1 diabetes. The sequenced sample was naive CD4+ T cells from blood. This chain joins TRBV5-1 and TRBJ1-5, with unresolved D. CDR3 protein: CASSLGPNQPQHF. The CDR3 DNA reads TGCGCCAGCAGCTTGGGGCCCAATCAGCCCCAGCATTTT.